The sequence of this T cell receptor (beta chain) was determined in a study of cytomegalovirus exposure and HLA in healthy donors. The study, taken as a whole, reports: In a later analysis, a missense DCLRE1C variant was linked to TCR beta V- and J-gene trimming.

To note about this clone: What it binds is unknown.

The PCR employed 60 Vbeta primers together with 13 Jbeta primers. Repertoires were generated with immunoSEQ multiplex PCR, while TCRdb's copy carries only in-frame clones and drops some. The specimen's table records about 77,000 clones. Germline-derived CDR1 and CDR2 are ENHRY and SYGVKD. With 10 bases clipped from V and 3 bases from J, the junction kept 11 bases outside the gene matches. This CDR3 spans 15 amino acids. Material: PBMCs. The chain uses TRBV10-3 and TRBJ2-2, with TRBD1 matching 7 bases. The clonotype originates from a man in his fifties in good health and CMV-seropositive. The CDR3 DNA reads TGTGCCACCCAGGGAGAGGGGGCGTACACCGGGGAGCTGTTTTTT. Translating gives CATQGEGAYTGELFF.